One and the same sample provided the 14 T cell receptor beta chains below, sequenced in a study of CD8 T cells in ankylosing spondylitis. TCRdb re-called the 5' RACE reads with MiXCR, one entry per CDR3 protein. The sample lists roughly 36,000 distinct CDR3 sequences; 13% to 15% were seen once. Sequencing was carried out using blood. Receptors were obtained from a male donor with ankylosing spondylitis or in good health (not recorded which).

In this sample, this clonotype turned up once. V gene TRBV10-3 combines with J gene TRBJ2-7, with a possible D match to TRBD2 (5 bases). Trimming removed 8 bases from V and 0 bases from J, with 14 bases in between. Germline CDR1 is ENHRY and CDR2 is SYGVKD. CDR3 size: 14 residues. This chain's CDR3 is CAIRGEAGSYEQYV. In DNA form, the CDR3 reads TGTGCCATCCGAGGAGAGGCGGGCTCCTACGAGCAGTACGTC.

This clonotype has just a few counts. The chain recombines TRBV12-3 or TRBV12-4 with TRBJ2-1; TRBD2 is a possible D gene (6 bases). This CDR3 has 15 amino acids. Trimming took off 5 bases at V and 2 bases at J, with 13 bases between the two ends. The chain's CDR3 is CASSPQAGTYNEQFF. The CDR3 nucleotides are TGTGCCAGCAGTCCCCAGGCGGGGACCTACAATGAGCAGTTCTTC.

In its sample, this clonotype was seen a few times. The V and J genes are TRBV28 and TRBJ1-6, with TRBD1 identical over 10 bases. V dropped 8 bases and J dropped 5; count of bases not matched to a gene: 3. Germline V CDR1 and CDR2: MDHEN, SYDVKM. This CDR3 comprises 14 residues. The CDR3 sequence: CASVDRGHNSPLHF. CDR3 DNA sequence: TGTGCCAGCGTTGACAGGGGGCATAATTCACCCCTCCACTTT.

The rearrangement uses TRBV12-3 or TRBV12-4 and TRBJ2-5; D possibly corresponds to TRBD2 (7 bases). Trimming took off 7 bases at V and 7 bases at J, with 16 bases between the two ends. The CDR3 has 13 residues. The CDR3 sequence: CASMEGGLGTQYF. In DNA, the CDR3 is TGTGCCAGCATGGAGGGGGGGCTTGGGACCCAGTACTTC.

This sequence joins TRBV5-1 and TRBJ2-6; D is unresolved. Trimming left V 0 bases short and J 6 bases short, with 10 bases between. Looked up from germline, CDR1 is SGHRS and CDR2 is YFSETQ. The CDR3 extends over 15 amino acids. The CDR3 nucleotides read TGCGCCAGCAGCTTGGGGGAAGAGTTGGCCAACGTCCTGACTTTC. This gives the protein CASSLGEELANVLTF.

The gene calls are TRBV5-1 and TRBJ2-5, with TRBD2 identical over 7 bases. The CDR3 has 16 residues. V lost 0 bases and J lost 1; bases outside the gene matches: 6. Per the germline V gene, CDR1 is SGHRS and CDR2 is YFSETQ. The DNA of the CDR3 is TGCGCCAGCAGCTTGGGAATGCTAGCGGTCCAAGAGACCCAGTACTTC. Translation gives CASSLGMLAVQETQYF.

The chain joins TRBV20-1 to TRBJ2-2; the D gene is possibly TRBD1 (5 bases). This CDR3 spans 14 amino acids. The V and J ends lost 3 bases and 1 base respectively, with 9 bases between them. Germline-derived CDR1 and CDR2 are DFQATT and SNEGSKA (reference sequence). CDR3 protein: CSASGQGNTGELFF. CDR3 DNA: TGCAGTGCTAGCGGCCAGGGGAACACCGGGGAGCTGTTTTTT.

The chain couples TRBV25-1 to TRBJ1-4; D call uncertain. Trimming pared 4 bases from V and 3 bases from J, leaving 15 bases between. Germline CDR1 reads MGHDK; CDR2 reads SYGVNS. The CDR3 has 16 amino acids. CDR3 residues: CASSGAPTTSNEKLFF. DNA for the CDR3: TGTGCCAGCAGTGGAGCCCCAACAACCTCTAATGAAAAACTGTTTTTT.

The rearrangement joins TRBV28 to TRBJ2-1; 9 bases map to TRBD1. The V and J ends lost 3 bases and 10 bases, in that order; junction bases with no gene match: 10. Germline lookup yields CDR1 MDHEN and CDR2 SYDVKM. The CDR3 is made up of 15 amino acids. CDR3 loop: CASSLLGTGRREQFF. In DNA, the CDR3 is TGTGCCAGCAGTTTGTTAGGGACAGGGAGGAGAGAGCAGTTCTTC.

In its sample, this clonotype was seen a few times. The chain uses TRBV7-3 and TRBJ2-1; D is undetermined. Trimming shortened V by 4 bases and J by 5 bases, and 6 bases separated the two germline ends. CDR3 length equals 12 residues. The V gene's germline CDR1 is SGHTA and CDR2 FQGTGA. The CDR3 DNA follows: TGTGCCAGCAGCTCCCTCCACAATGAGCAGTTCTTC. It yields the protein CASSSLHNEQFF.

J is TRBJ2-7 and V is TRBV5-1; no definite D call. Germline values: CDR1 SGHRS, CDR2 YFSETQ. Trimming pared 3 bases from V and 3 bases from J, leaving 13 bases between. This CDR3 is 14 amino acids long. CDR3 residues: CASSSWTGNYEQYF. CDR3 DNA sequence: TGCGCCAGCAGCTCATGGACGGGTAACTACGAGCAGTACTTC.

CDR3 residues: CSARVNRANTEAFF. In nucleotides, the CDR3 is TGCAGTGCTAGAGTTAACAGGGCGAACACTGAAGCTTTCTTT. The chain combines TRBV20-1 with TRBJ1-1; D possibly corresponds to TRBD1 (6 bases). With 1 base removed from V and 1 base from J, the gap between germline ends came to 10 bases. From germline, CDR1 is DFQATT and CDR2 SNEGSKA (reference sequence). The CDR3 loop spans 14 amino acids.

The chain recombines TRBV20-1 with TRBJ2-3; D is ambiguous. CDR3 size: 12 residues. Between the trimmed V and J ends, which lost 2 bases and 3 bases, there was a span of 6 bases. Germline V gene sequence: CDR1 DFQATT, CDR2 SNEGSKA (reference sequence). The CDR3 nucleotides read TGCAGTGCTAGACCCGGGACAGATACGCAGTATTTT. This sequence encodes CSARPGTDTQYF.

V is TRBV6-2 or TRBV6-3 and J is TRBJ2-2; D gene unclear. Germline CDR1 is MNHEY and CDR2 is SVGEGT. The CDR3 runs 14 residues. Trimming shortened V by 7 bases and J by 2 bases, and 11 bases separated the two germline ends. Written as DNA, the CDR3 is TGTGCCAGCATCTCGAGACTTAACACCGGGGAGCTGTTTTTT. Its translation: CASISRLNTGELFF.